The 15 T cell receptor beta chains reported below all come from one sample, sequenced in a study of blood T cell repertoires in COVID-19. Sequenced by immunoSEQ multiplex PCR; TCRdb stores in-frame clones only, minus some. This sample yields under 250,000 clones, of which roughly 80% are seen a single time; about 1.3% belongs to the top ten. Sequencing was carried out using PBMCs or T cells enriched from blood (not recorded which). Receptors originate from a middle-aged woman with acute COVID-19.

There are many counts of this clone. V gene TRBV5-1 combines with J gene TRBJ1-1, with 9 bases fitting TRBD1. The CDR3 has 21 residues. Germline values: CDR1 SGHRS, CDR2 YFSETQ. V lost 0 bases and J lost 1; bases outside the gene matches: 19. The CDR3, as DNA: TGCGCCAGCAGCTTGGGTGCCTGGACAGGGGCAAGGGGTTGGAGGAACACTGAAGCTTTCTTT. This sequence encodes CASSLGAWTGARGWRNTEAFF.

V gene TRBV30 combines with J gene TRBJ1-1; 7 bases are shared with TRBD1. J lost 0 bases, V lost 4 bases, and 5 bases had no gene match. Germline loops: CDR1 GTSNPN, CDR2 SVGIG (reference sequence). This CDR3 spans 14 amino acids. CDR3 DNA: TGTGCCTGGACCAGGACAGGCTTGAACACTGAAGCTTTCTTT. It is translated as CAWTRTGLNTEAFF.

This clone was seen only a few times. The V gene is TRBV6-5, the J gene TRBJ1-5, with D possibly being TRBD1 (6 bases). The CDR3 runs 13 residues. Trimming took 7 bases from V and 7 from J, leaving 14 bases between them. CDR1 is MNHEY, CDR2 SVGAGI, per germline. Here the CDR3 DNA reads TGTGCCAGCACCGACGGACAGTACCAGCCCCAGCATTTT. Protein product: CASTDGQYQPQHF.

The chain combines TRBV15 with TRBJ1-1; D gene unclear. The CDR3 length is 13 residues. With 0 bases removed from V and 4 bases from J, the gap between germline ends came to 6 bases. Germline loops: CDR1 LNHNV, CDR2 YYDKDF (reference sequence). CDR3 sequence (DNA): TGTGCCACCAGCAGAGATTTGAGCACTGAAGCTTTCTTT. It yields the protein CATSRDLSTEAFF.

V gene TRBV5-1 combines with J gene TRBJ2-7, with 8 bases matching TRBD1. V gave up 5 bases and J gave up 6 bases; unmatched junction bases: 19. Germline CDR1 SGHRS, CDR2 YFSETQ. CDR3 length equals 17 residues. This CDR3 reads CASSPDRAPLSLTEQYF. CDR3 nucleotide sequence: TGCGCCAGCAGTCCGGACAGGGCCCCCCTTTCCCTTACCGAGCAGTACTTC.

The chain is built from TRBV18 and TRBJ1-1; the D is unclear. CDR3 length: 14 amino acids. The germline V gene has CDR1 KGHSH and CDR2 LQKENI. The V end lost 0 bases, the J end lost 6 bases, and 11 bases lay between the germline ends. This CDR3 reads CASSPPSVRSEAFF. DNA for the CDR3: TGTGCCAGCTCACCACCCTCGGTCAGGTCTGAAGCTTTCTTT.

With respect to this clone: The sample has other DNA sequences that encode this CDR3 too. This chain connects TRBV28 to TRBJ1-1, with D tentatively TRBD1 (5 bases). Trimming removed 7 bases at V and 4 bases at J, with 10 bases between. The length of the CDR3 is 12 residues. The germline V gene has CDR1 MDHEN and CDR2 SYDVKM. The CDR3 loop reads CASITGGTEAFF. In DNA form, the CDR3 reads TGTGCCAGCATTACGGGGGGCACTGAAGCTTTCTTT.

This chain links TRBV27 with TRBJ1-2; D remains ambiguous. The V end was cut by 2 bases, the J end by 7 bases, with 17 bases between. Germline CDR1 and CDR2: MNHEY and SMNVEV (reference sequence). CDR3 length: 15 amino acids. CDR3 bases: TGTGCCAGCAGTTTACAATGGCAGGAGCGGGGTGGCTACACCTTC. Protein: CASSLQWQERGGYTF.

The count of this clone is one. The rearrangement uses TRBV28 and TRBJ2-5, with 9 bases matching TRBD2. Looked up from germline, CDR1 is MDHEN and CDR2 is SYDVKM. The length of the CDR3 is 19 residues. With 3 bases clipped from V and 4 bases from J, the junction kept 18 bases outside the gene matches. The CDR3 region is CASSFFTGGGRDLPETQYF. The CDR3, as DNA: TGTGCCAGCAGTTTCTTTACTGGGGGCGGGAGGGACCTCCCAGAGACCCAGTACTTC.

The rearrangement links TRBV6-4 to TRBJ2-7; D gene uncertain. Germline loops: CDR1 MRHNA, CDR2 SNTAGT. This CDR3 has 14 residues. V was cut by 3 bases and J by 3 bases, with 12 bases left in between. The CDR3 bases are TGTGCCAGCAGTGAGTCCAACCCTATCTACGAGCAGTACTTC. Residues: CASSESNPIYEQYF.

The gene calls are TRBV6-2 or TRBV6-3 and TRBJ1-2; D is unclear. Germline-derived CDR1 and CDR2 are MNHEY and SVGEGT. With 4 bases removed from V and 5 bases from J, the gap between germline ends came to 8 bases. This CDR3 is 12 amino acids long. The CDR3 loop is CASSSSGYGYTF. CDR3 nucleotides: TGTGCCAGCAGTTCGTCGGGGTATGGCTACACCTTC.

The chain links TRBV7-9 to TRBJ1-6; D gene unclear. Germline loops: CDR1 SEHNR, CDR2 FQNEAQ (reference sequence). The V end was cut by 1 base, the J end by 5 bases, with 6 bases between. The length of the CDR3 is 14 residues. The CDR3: CASSLVGDNSPLHF. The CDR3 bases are TGTGCCAGCAGCTTAGTAGGAGATAATTCACCCCTCCACTTT.

DNA for the CDR3: TGTGCCAGTAGTACACTAGCGGGGGGCTTTTACAATGAGCAGTTCTTC. Protein: CASSTLAGGFYNEQFF. V and J are TRBV19 and TRBJ2-1; 12 nucleotides line up with TRBD2. The CDR3 extends over 16 amino acids. The ends lost 4 bases at V and 4 bases at J; junction bases unmatched: 5. Germline-derived CDR1 and CDR2 are LNHDA and SQIVND (reference sequence).

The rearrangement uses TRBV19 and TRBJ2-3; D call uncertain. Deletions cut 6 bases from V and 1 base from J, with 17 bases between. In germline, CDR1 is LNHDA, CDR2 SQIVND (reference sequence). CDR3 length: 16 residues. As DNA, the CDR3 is TGTGCCAGTAGCGGTGGAGCCGATCTAGGCACAGATACGCAGTATTTT. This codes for CASSGGADLGTDTQYF.

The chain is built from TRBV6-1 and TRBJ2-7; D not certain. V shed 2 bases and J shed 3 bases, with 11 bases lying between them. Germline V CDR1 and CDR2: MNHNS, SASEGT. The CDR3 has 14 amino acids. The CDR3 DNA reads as TGTGCCAGCAGTGAACTGCAGGTTCTCTACGAGCAGTACTTC. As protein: CASSELQVLYEQYF.